This T cell receptor (beta chain) was retrieved from a study of T-cell memory formation after mild COVID-19. The overall study: TCR clusters mostly belonged to single donors.

Trimming cost V 5 bases and J 5 bases, with 19 bases left between them. The germline gives CDR1 SGHRS, CDR2 YFSETQ. The CDR3 is 15 residues long. The table lists this clonotype with many counts. As yet, its antigen is unknown. TCRdb re-derived calls from the 5' RACE reads in MiXCR, one entry per CDR3 protein. The table has about 340,000 distinct CDR3 sequences, around 15% seen once. Findings and limits, study-wide: Clones contracting over day 15 to 85 were CD4/CD8 balanced, with later expanders leaning CD4+. Cross-reactive memory appears to have joined, as suggested by some responding clones showing up in pre-infection memory.

The V gene is TRBV5-1, the J gene TRBJ1-1, with D unclear. Source material: PBMCs or a T cell subset sorted from them (not recorded which). This TCR was recovered from a man aged 18-30 years who had mild COVID-19 (a few samples of this study predate the infection). Cell type and time point are not known. The CDR3 protein is CASSLLLGKETEAFF. CDR3 in DNA: TGCGCCAGCAGTTTACTATTGGGAAAAGAGACTGAAGCTTTCTTT.